This T cell receptor beta chain was recovered during a study of cytomegalovirus exposure and HLA in healthy donors. Findings of the study overall: HLA restriction was apparent for most CMV-associated TCR beta chains in a later analysis.

This clone turned up a few times. The antigen remains undetermined. The PCR used 60 Vbeta and 13 Jbeta primers. Profiled with immunoSEQ multiplex PCR; TCRdb holds only in-frame clones, not every one. Found here are roughly 120,000 clones, just over 15% of them singletons; the top ten hold 1.9%. Material for sequencing was PBMCs. This clonotype originated in a woman aged 18 to 35 in good health and CMV-seronegative.

The CDR3: CASSTAQGSNQPQHF. The CDR3 DNA is TGTGCCAGCAGTACCGCCCAGGGAAGCAATCAGCCCCAGCATTTT. The chain couples TRBV28 to TRBJ1-5, with D possibly being TRBD1 (5 bases). CDR1 and CDR2 (germline): MDHEN, SYDVKM. The CDR3 covers 15 residues. V shed 5 bases and J shed 1 base, with 12 bases lying between them.